This T cell receptor beta chain is drawn from a study of post-analysis software for immune sequencing data. Sequencing libraries made from TCR beta cDNA carried unique molecular identifiers. Yield was 450,000 to 650,000 cDNA molecules from roughly 0.93 to 9.6 million T cells. Each CDR3 protein gets one entry after TCRdb re-called the PCR reads with MiXCR. The data show roughly 200,000 distinct CDR3 sequences, approximately 28% seen once. Remarks on this clonotype: Its antigen is not known. This may be a read error: a much more frequent sequence differs by one nucleotide.

The study, taken as a whole, reports: Samples from a shared batch, those prepared together, strongly co-clustered by F measure. Normalized Chao1 diversity was significantly lower in multiple sclerosis patients than in controls.

This clonotype originated in a girl between 2 and 17 years old with multiple sclerosis. The sample taken for sequencing was blood.

CDR3: CASSLGGWGGLLEQYF. Written as DNA, the CDR3 is TGTGCCAGCAGCCTAGGGGGGTGGGGGGGATTACTTGAGCAGTACTTC. V and J are TRBV12-3 or TRBV12-4 and TRBJ2-5; D perhaps matches TRBD2 (7 bases). The CDR3 totals 16 residues. V lost 6 bases to trimming and J lost 11 bases, with 28 bases between them.